These T cell receptor beta chains were read from a single sample in a study of blood T cell repertoires in COVID-19. The data were produced by immunoSEQ multiplex PCR, yet TCRdb's version contains in-frame clones alone and is incomplete. This table has approximately 78,000 clones, more than 85% appearing once. The specimen was peripheral blood. These receptors came from a man in his forties or fifties with COVID-19, enrolled during active disease. Each CDR3 is given with its conserved first and last residue.

V gene	J gene	CDR3 protein
TRBV5-1	TRBJ2-1	CASSLGLAPQNEQFF
TRBV24-1	TRBJ2-1	CATSDPSLAGVHNEQFF
TRBV29-1	TRBJ2-1	CSVEAGQGANEQFF
TRBV7-6	TRBJ2-3	CASSQLAGQDTQYF
TRBV11-2	TRBJ2-7	CASSPRAGYYEQYF
TRBV12-3/TRBV12-4	TRBJ1-4	CASSFGGGEKLFF
TRBV28	TRBJ1-2	CASSFPPGTGYGYTF
TRBV10-1	TRBJ2-7	CASSERAGASYEQYF
TRBV30	TRBJ1-1	CAWVRDHRHTEAFF
TRBV9	TRBJ1-5	CASSARGDSQPQHF
TRBV6-1	TRBJ1-5	CASSEGQGAGNQPQHF
TRBV21-1	TRBJ2-7	CASSKWLAGVNSYYEQYF
TRBV30	TRBJ2-2	CAWTRRGVTGELFF
TRBV28	TRBJ1-1	CASSFGGSTEAFF
TRBV2	TRBJ2-4	CASSEALGGTVTKLAKNIQYF
TRBV9	TRBJ2-5	CASSSSSGPQETQYF
TRBV7-2	TRBJ2-1	CASSGRGWEQFF
TRBV6-2/TRBV6-3	TRBJ2-7	CASSRGGDEQYF
TRBV6-6	TRBJ1-2	CASRPVGATNYGYTF
TRBV27	TRBJ1-2	CASSRQGADYGYTF
TRBV7-8	TRBJ1-2	CASSSYRGSGYTF
TRBV7-2	TRBJ2-1	CASSAYNPLAGGFNEQFF
TRBV19	TRBJ2-3	CASSQAGGTDTQYF
TRBV7-2	TRBJ2-7	CASSLAAVTGEQYF
TRBV7-3	TRBJ2-7	CASSSLAGDAQYF
TRBV7-3	TRBJ2-3	CASSLTGLAGGADTQYF
TRBV11-2	TRBJ2-1	CASSLIRGNEQFF
TRBV19	TRBJ2-1	CASSGTGGNEQFF
TRBV19	TRBJ2-5	CASSSTSVTQETQYF
TRBV7-2	TRBJ2-3	CARTRRDTDTQYF
TRBV15	TRBJ2-1	CATSRPGTNNEQFF
TRBV10-1	TRBJ2-6	CASSEGGVGSGANVLTF
TRBV28	TRBJ2-2	CASKPGVNTGELFF
TRBV28	TRBJ2-7	CASSLGRAEQYF
TRBV2	TRBJ2-1	CASSEDSRASSYNEQFF
TRBV4-1	TRBJ2-1	CASSQPAPLRGQNYNEQFF
TRBV3-1/TRBV3-2	TRBJ1-5	CASSQGRGLGNQPQHF
TRBV9	TRBJ2-1	CASSVTGVNNEQFF
TRBV30	TRBJ2-4	CAWSRDNVAKNIQYF
TRBV4-3	TRBJ2-1	CASSQDSGTGTYNEQFF
TRBV4-1	TRBJ1-6	CASSQWTVNSPLHF
TRBV5-1	TRBJ1-2	CASSSTGTGGVGGYTF
TRBV28	TRBJ2-5	CASSFNGQETQYF
TRBV5-4	TRBJ2-4	CASSLDRQGLAKNIQYF